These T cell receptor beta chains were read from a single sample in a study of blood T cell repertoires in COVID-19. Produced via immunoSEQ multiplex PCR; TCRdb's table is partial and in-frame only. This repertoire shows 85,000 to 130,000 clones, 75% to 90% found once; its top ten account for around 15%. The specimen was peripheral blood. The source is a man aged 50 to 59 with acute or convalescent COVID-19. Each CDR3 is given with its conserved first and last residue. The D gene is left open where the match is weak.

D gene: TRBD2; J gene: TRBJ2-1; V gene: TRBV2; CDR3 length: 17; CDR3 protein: CASSEFLGGGSYNEQFF
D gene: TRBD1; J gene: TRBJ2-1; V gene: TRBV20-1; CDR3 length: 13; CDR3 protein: CSASWDSYNEQFF
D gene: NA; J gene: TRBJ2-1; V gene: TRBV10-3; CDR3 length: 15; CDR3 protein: CAISAGGPTYNEQFF
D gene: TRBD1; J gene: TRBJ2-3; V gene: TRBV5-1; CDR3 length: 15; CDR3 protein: CASSKGQGVVDTQYF
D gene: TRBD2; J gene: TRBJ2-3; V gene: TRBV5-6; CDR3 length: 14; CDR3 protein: CASSLIAGGLTQYF
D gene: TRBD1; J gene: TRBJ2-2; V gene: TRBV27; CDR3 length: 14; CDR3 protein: CASSGTGEPGELFF
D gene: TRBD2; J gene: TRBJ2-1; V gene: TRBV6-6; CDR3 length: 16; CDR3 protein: CASRTPSGRAANEQFF
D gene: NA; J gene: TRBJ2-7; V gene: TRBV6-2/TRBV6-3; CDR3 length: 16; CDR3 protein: CASSYLSGRLASEQYF
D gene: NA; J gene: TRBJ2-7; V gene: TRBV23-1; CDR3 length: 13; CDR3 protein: CASSQSRTYEQYF
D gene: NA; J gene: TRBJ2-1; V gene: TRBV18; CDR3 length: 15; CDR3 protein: CASSPPGTLGGEQFF
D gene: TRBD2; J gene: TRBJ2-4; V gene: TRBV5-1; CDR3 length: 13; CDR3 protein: CASRREGGNIQYF
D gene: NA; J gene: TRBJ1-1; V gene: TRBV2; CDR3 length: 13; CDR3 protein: CASSTGGFTEAFF
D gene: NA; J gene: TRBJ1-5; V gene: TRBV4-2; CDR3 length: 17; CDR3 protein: CASSQGEERLSNQPQHF
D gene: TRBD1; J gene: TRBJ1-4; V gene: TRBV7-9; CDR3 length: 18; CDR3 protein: CASSTGTGGAWTNEKLFF
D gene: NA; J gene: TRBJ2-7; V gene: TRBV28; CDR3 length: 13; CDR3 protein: CASSFGSSYEQYF
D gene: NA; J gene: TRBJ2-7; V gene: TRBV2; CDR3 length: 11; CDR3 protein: CASSLSYEQYF
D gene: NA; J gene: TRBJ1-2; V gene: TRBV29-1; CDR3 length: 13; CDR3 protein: CSVEDLGVYGYTF
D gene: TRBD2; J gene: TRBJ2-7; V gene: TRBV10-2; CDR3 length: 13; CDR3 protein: CASRAVAGGEQYF
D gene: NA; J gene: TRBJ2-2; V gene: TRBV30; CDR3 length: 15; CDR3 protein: CAWRKRDWNTGELFF
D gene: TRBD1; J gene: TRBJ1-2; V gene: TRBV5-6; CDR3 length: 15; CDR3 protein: CASSLAGTGVAGYTF
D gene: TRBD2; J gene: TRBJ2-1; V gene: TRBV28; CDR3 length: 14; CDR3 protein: CASRGTSDHNEQFF
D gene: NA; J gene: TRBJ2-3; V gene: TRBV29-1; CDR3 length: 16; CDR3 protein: CSVEDLPGLGADTQYF
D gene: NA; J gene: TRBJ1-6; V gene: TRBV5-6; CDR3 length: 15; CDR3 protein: CASSLGQGYYSPLHF
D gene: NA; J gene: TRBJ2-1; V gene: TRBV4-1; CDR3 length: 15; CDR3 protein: CASSQPPGDYNEQFF
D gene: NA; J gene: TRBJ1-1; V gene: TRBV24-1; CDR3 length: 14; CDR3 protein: CATSDWGPNTEAFF
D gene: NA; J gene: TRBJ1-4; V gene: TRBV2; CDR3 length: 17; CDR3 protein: CASTRSLGILTNEKLFF
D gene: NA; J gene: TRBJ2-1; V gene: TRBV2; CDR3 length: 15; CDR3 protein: CASKGGFVIYNEQFF
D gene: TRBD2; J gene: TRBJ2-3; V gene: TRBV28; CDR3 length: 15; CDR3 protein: CASSLLAGGTDTQYF
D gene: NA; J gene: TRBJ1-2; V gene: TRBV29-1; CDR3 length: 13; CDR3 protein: CSARKTGVYGYTF
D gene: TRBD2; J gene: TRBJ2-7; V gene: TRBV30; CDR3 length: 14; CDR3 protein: CAWYPAGGLGAEYF
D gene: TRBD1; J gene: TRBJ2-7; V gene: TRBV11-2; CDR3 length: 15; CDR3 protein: CASSFTGTGSYEQYF
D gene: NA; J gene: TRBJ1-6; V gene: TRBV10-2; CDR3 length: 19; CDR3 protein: CASSEGVGEQGRRNSPLHF
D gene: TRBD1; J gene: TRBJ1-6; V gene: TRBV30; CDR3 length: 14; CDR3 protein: CAWSPGQGYSPLHF
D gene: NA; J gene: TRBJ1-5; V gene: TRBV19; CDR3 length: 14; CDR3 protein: CASSMWADNQPQHF
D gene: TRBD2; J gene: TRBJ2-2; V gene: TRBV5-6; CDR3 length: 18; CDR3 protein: CASSATSGRIVNTGELFF
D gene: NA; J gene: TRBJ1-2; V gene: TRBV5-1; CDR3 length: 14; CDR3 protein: CASSLMGADYGYTF
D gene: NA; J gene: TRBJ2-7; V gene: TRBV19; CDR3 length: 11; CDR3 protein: CATTERSEQYF
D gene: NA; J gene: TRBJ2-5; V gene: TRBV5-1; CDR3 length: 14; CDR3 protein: CASSLLGQGETQYF
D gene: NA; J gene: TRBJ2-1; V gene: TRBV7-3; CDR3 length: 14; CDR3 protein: CASSLISARDEQFF
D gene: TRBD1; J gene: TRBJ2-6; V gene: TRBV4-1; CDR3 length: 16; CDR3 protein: CASSQQGAGGANVLTF
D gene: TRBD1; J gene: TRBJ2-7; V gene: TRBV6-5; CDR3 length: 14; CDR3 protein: CASRNRGSSYEQYF
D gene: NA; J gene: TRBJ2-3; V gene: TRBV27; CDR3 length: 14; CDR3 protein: CASSSSADTDTQYF
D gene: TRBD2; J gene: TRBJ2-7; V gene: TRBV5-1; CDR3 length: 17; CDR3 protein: CASSLEGLAGVLYEQYF
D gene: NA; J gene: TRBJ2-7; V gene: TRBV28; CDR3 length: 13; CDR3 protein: CASSFIQAYEQYF
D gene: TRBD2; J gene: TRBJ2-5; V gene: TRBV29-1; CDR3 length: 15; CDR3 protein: CSVHSPLLARETQYF
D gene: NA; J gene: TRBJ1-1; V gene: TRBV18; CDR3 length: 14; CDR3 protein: CASLTSGVMGEAFF
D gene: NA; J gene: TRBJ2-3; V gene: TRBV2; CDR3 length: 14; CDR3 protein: CASLKGRSADTQYF
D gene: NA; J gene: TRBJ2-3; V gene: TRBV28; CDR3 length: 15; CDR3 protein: CASNPPGSRTDTQYF
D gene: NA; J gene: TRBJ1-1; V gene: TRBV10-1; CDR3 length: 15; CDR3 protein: CASPAEQGINTEAFF
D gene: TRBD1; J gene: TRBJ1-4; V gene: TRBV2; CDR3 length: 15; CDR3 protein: CASSVVGQGAKELFF
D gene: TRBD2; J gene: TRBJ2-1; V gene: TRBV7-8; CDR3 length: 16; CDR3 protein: CASSLEAGSSYNEQFF
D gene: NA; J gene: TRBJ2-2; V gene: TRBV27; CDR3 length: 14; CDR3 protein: CASSLSPVSGELFF
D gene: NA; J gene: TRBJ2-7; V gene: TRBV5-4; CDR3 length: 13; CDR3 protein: CASSPGLLYEQYF
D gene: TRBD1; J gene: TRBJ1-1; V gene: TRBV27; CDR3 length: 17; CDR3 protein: CASSPIGQGRNDTEAFF